Listed below are T cell receptor beta chains from one sample, sequenced in a study of CD8+ T cells in alopecia areata. Here immunoSEQ multiplex PCR was the method, and the copy in TCRdb shows in-frame clones only, minus some. Altogether 150,000 to 200,000 clones are present, 50% to 60% being singletons, with the ten largest covering about 4.9%. The sample was CD4+ T cells sorted from blood. The receptors were sampled from a human donor in good health. CDR3s include the opening cysteine and the closing phenylalanine or tryptophan. A D gene is named only where the DNA matches it firmly. The listing skips clone size in some rows; elsewhere it reads once, few, many or a size class.

clone size: NA
V gene: TRBV2
J gene: TRBJ1-5
D gene: NA
CDR3 protein: CASSENSINQPQHF
CDR3 DNA: TGTGCCAGCAGTGAGAATAGTATTAATCAGCCCCAGCATTTT

clone size: few
V gene: TRBV29-1
J gene: TRBJ2-7
D gene: NA
CDR3 protein: CSVATQHNHYEQYF
CDR3 DNA: TGCAGCGTTGCGACACAACACAACCACTACGAGCAGTACTTC

clone size: NA
V gene: TRBV27
J gene: TRBJ2-7
D gene: NA
CDR3 protein: CASSFGRGRNLHEQYF
CDR3 DNA: TGTGCCAGCAGTTTCGGCCGGGGGCGTAATCTACACGAGCAGTACTTC

clone size: NA
V gene: TRBV19
J gene: TRBJ2-1
D gene: NA
CDR3 protein: CASSSSGPEQFF
CDR3 DNA: TGTGCCAGTTCCTCCTCCGGGCCCGAGCAGTTCTTC

clone size: NA
V gene: TRBV29-1
J gene: TRBJ2-6
D gene: NA
CDR3 protein: CSVVSGANVLTF
CDR3 DNA: TGCAGCGTTGTCTCCGGGGCCAACGTCCTGACTTTC

clone size: NA
V gene: TRBV27
J gene: TRBJ2-5
D gene: NA
CDR3 protein: CASSFGRSKETQYF
CDR3 DNA: TGTGCCAGCAGTTTCGGTCGGAGTAAAGAGACCCAGTACTTC

clone size: NA
V gene: TRBV6-5
J gene: TRBJ1-4
D gene: NA
CDR3 protein: CASSADEKLFF
CDR3 DNA: TGTGCCAGCAGTGCGGATGAAAAACTGTTTTTT

clone size: NA
V gene: TRBV29-1
J gene: TRBJ1-2
D gene: NA
CDR3 protein: CSVVSITTGRGYTF
CDR3 DNA: TGCAGCGTTGTTTCGATAACCACTGGGAGAGGCTACACCTTC

clone size: NA
V gene: TRBV5-1
J gene: TRBJ2-1
D gene: TRBD1
CDR3 protein: CASSLTDRDEQFF
CDR3 DNA: TGCGCCAGCAGCTTAACGGACAGGGATGAGCAGTTCTTC

clone size: NA
V gene: TRBV4-1
J gene: TRBJ2-2
D gene: TRBD2
CDR3 protein: CASSRGLAGVGTGELFF
CDR3 DNA: TGCGCCAGCAGCCGCGGACTAGCGGGAGTTGGCACCGGGGAGCTGTTTTTT

clone size: NA
V gene: TRBV30
J gene: TRBJ1-3
D gene: TRBD1
CDR3 protein: CAWTGTGTGNTIYF
CDR3 DNA: TGTGCCTGGACCGGGACAGGGACTGGAAACACCATATATTTT

clone size: few
V gene: TRBV5-1
J gene: TRBJ1-1
D gene: NA
CDR3 protein: CASSLGGNTEAFF
CDR3 DNA: TGCGCCAGCAGCTTGGGTGGAAACACTGAAGCTTTCTTT

clone size: few
V gene: TRBV19
J gene: TRBJ2-7
D gene: NA
CDR3 protein: CASSNNLASHYEQYF
CDR3 DNA: TGTGCCAGTAGTAATAACCTGGCTAGCCACTACGAGCAGTACTTC

clone size: NA
V gene: TRBV4-1
J gene: TRBJ2-7
D gene: TRBD2
CDR3 protein: CASSQDLGLVGLRYDPEQYF
CDR3 DNA: TGCGCCAGCAGCCAAGATCTGGGACTAGTAGGCTTAAGGTATGATCCAGAGCAGTACTTC

clone size: NA
V gene: TRBV30
J gene: TRBJ1-2
D gene: NA
CDR3 protein: CARDRAYGYTF
CDR3 DNA: TGTGCCCGCGACCGCGCCTATGGCTACACCTTC

clone size: NA
V gene: TRBV6-5
J gene: TRBJ1-5
D gene: NA
CDR3 protein: CASSQNGQSGQPQHF
CDR3 DNA: TGTGCCAGCAGTCAGAACGGACAGAGCGGTCAGCCCCAGCATTTT

clone size: NA
V gene: TRBV30
J gene: TRBJ2-2
D gene: TRBD2
CDR3 protein: CAWSPLAGGELFF
CDR3 DNA: TGTGCCTGGAGTCCCCTAGCGGGAGGGGAGCTGTTTTTT

clone size: NA
V gene: TRBV5-6
J gene: TRBJ1-5
D gene: NA
CDR3 protein: CASSLYGGASQPQHF
CDR3 DNA: TGTGCCAGCAGCTTATACGGGGGCGCGAGTCAGCCCCAGCATTTT

clone size: NA
V gene: TRBV7-2
J gene: TRBJ1-2
D gene: TRBD1
CDR3 protein: CASSFTGGNYGYTF
CDR3 DNA: TGTGCCAGCAGCTTTACAGGGGGCAACTATGGCTACACCTTC

clone size: NA
V gene: TRBV20-1
J gene: TRBJ2-1
D gene: NA
CDR3 protein: CSAMEQVPQFF
CDR3 DNA: TGCAGTGCTATGGAACAAGTTCCCCAGTTCTTC

clone size: NA
V gene: TRBV6-6
J gene: TRBJ2-1
D gene: NA
CDR3 protein: CASSYSTVYNEQFF
CDR3 DNA: TGTGCCAGCAGTTACTCGACAGTTTACAATGAGCAGTTCTTC